In its sample, the clone carrying this TCR beta chain was seen a few times. What it binds is unknown. These data are taken from a study of cytomegalovirus exposure and HLA in healthy donors. Turning to the study itself: As an earlier analysis found, 150 million to 200 million T cells yielded about 100 million unique TCR beta sequences.

This PCR relied on a set of 60 Vbeta primers and 13 Jbeta primers. This table comes from immunoSEQ multiplex PCR, and its TCRdb copy is limited to in-frame clones, with some not included. The sample holds 55,000 to 65,000 clones, 70% to 75% seen once. Findings and caveats of the study: Analysis was carried out at a later point, and it linked a missense DCLRE1C variant to TCR beta V- and J-gene trimming. TCR beta sequences numbering under 20,000 were associated with HLA alleles at 0.05 false discovery rate in a later analysis.

The receptor was derived from a man aged 30-40 years in good health and CMV-seropositive. Sequenced input: PBMCs.

The CDR3 DNA follows: TGTGCCAGCAGCGAGGGACTGGCACAAGAGACCCAGTACTTC. It yields the protein CASSEGLAQETQYF. This chain links TRBV5-4 with TRBJ2-5, with a possible D match to TRBD2 (6 bases). The CDR3 has 14 amino acids. CDR1 and CDR2 (germline): SGHNT, YYREEE (reference sequence). V was cut by 4 bases and J by 2 bases, with 12 bases left in between.